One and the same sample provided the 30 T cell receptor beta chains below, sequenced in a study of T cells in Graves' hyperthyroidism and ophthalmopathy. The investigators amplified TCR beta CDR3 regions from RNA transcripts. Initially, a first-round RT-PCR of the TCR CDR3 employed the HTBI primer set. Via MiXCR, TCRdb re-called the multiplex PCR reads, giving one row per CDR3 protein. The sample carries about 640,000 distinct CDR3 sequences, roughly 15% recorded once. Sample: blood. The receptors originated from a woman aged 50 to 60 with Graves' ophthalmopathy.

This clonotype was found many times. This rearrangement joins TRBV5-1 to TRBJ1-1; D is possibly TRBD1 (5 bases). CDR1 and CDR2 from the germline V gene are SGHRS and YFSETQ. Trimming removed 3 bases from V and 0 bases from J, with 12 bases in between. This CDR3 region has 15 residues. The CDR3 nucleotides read TGCGCCAGCAGCTCGGGACGACAGCTGAACACTGAAGCTTTCTTT. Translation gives CASSSGRQLNTEAFF.

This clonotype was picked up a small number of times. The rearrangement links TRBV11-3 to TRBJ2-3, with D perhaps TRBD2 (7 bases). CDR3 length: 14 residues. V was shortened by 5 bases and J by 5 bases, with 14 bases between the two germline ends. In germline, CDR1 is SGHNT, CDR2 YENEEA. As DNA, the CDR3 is TGTGCCAGCAGCAGGGGGGGGACGCGAGATACGCAGTATTTT. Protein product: CASSRGGTRDTQYF. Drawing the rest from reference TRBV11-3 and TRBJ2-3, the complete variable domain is EAGVVQSPRYKIIEKKQPVAFWCNPISGHNTLYWYLQNLGQGPELLIRYENEEAVDDSQLPKDRFSAERLKGVDSTLKIQPAELGDSAVYLCASSRGGTRDTQYFGPGTRLTVL.

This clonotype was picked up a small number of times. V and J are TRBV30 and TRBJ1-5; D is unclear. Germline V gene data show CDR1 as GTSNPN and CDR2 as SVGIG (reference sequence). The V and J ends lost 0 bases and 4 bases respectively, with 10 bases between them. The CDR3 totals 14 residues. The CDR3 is CAWSVSQDNQPQHF. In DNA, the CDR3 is TGTGCCTGGAGTGTATCACAAGATAATCAGCCCCAGCATTTT. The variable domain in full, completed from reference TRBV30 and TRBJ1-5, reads SQTIHQWPATLVQPVGSPLSLECTVEGTSNPNLYWYRQAAGRGLQLLFYSVGIGQISSEVPQNLSASRPQDRQFILSSKKLLLSDSGFYLCAWSVSQDNQPQHFGDGTRLSIL.

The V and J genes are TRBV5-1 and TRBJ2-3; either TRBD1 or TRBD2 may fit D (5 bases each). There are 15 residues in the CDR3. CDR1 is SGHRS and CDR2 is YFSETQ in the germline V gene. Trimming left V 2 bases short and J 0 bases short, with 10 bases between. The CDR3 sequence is CASSFMGPSTDTQYF. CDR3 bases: TGCGCCAGCAGCTTTATGGGACCTAGCACAGATACGCAGTATTTT.

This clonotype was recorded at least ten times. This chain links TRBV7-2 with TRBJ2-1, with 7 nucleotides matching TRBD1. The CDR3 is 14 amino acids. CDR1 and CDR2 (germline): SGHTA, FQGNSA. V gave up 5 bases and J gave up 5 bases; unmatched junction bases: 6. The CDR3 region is CASSPWGQNNEQFF. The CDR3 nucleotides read TGTGCCAGCAGCCCCTGGGGACAGAACAATGAGCAGTTCTTC.

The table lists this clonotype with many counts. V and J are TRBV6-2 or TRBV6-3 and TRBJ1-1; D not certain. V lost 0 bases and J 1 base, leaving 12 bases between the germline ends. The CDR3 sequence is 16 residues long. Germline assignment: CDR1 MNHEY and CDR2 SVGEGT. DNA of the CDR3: TGTGCCAGCAGTTACTCGAAGCTCCAGAAGAACACTGAAGCTTTCTTT. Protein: CASSYSKLQKNTEAFF.

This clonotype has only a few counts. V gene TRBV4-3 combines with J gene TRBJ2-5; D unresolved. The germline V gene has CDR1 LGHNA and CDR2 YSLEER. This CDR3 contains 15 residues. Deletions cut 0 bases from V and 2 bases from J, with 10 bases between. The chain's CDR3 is CASSQDRQLQETQYF. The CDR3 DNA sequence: TGCGCCAGCAGCCAAGATCGGCAGTTGCAAGAGACCCAGTACTTC.

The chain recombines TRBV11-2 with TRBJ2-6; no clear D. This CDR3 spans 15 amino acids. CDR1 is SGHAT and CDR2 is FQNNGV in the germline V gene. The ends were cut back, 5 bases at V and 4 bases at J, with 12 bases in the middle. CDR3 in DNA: TGTGCCAGCAGCGGCATCCGCTCCGGGGCCAACGTCCTGACTTTC. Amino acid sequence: CASSGIRSGANVLTF.

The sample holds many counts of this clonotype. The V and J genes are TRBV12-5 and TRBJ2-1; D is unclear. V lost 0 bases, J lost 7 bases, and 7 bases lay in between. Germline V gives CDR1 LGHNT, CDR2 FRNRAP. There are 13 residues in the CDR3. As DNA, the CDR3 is TGTGCTAGTGGTTTGGTAACATGGAATGAGCAGTTCTTC. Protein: CASGLVTWNEQFF.

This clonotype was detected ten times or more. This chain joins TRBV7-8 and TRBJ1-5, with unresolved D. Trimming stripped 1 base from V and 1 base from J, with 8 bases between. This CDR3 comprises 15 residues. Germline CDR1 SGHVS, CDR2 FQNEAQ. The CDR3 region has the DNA TGTGCCAGCAGCTTAGAGGTCTTAAGCAATCAGCCCCAGCATTTT. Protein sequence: CASSLEVLSNQPQHF.

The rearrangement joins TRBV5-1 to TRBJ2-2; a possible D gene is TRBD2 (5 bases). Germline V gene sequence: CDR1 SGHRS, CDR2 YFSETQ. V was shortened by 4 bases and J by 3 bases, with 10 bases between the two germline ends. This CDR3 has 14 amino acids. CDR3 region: CASSEGADTGELFF. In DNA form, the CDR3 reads TGCGCCAGCAGCGAGGGAGCGGACACCGGGGAGCTGTTTTTT.

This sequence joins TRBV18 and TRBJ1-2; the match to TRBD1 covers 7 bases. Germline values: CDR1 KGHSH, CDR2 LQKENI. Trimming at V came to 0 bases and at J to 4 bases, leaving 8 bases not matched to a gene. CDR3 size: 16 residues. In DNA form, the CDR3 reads TGTGCCAGCTCACCACCCCTAACACAGGGGCCCTATGGCTACACCTTC. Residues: CASSPPLTQGPYGYTF. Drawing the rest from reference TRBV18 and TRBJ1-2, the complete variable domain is NAGVMQNPRHLVRRRGQEARLRCSPMKGHSHVYWYRQLPEEGLKFMVYLQKENIIDESGMPKERFSAEFPKEGPSILRIQQVVRGDSAAYFCASSPPLTQGPYGYTFGSGTRLTVV.

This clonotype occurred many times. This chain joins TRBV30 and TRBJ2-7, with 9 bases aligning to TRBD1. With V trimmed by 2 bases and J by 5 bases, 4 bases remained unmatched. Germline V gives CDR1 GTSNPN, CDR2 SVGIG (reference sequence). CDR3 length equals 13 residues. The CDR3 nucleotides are TGTGCCTGGAGTCAGGGACAGGGAAACGAGCAGTACTTC. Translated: CAWSQGQGNEQYF.

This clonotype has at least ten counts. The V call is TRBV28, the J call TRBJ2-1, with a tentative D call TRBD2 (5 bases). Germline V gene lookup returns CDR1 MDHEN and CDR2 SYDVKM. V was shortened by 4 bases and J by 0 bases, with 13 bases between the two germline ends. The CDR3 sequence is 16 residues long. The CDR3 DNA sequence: TGTGCCAGCAGTTCCCTACCGGGGAGCTCCTACAATGAGCAGTTCTTC. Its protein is CASSSLPGSSYNEQFF.

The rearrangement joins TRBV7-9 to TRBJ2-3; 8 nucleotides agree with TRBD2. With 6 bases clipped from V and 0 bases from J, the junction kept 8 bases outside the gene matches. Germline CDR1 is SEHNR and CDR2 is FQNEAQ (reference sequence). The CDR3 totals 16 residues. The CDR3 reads CASRFNPGGSTDTQYF. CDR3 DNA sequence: TGTGCCAGCAGATTTAACCCGGGGGGGAGCACAGATACGCAGTATTTT.

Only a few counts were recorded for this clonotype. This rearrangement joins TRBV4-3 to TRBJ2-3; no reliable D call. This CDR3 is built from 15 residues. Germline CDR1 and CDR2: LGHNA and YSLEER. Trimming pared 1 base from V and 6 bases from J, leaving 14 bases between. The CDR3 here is CASSQGGAVSDTQYF. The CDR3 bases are TGCGCCAGCAGCCAAGGTGGAGCTGTTTCGGATACGCAGTATTTT.

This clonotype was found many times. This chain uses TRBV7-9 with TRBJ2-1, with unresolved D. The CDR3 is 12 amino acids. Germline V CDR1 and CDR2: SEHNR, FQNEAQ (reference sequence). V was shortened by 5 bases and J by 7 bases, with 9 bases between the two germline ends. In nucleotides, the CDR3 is TGTGCCAGCAGCAGCTGGAGTAATGAGCAGTTCTTC. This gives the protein CASSSWSNEQFF.

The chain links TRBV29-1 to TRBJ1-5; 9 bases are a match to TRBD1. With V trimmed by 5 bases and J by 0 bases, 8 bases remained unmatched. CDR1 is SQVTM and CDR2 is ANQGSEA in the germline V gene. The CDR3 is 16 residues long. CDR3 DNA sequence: TGCAGCGTTCTAGATACAGGGGGCCGTAGCAATCAGCCCCAGCATTTT. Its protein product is CSVLDTGGRSNQPQHF.

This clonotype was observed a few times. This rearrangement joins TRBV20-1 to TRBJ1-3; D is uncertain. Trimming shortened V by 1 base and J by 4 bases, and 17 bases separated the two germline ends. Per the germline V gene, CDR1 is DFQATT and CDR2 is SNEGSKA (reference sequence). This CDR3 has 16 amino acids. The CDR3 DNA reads TGCAGTGCTAGAGCAAGAGGGCCGGGTCGGGGAAACACCATATATTTT. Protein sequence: CSARARGPGRGNTIYF.

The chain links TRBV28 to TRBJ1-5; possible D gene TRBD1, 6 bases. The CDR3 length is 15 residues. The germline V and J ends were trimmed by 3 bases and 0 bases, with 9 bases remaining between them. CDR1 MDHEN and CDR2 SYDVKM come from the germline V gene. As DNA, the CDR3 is TGTGCCAGCAGTTTCTGGACAGATAGCAATCAGCCCCAGCATTTT. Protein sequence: CASSFWTDSNQPQHF.

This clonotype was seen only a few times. The CDR3 DNA reads as TGTGCCACCAGCATTCGGACTAGCGGGAGTTACGAGCAGTACTTC. Protein: CATSIRTSGSYEQYF. The chain couples TRBV15 to TRBJ2-7; 13 nucleotides line up with TRBD2. With 4 bases clipped from V and 4 bases from J, the junction kept 4 bases outside the gene matches. This CDR3 contains 15 residues. In germline, CDR1 is LNHNV, CDR2 YYDKDF (reference sequence).

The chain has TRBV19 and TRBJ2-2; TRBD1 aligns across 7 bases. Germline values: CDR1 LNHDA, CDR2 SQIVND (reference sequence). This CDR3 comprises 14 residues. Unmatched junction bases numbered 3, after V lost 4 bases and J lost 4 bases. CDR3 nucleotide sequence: TGTGCCAGTAGTACACAGGGGAGCACCGGGGAGCTGTTTTTT. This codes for CASSTQGSTGELFF.

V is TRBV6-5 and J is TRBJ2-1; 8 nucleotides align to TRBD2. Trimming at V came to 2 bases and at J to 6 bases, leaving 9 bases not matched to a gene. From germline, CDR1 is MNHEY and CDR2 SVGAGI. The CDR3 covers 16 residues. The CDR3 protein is CASSYPGGGGTNEQFF. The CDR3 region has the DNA TGTGCCAGCAGTTACCCGGGGGGGGGGGGTACCAATGAGCAGTTCTTC.

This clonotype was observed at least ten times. CDR3 in amino acids: CSAKTPAGAYGYTF. CDR3 DNA sequence: TGCAGTGCTAAGACCCCGGCAGGGGCGTATGGCTACACCTTC. The gene calls are TRBV20-1 and TRBJ1-2; possibly TRBD1 for D (6 bases). V was pared by 4 bases and J by 5 bases, with 17 bases between. The CDR3 covers 14 residues. Germline CDR1 and CDR2: DFQATT and SNEGSKA (reference sequence).

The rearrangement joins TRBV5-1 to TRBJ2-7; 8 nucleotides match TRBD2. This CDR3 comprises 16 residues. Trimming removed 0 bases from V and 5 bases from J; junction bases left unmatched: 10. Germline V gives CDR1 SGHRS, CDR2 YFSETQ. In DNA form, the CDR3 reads TGCGCCAGCAGCTTGGTTCCAGCGGGAGTCCCCCACGAGCAGTACTTC. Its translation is CASSLVPAGVPHEQYF.

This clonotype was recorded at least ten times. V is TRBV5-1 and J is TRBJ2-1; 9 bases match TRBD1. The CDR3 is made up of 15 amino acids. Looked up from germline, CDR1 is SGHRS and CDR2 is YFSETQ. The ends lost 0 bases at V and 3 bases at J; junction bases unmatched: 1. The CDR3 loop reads CASSLVGQGYNEQFF. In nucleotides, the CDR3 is TGCGCCAGCAGCTTGGTGGGACAGGGCTACAATGAGCAGTTCTTC.

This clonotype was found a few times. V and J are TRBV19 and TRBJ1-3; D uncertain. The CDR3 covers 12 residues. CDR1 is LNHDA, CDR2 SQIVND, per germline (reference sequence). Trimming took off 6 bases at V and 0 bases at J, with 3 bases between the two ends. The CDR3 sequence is CASRTSGNTIYF. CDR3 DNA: TGTGCCAGTAGGACCTCTGGAAACACCATATATTTT.

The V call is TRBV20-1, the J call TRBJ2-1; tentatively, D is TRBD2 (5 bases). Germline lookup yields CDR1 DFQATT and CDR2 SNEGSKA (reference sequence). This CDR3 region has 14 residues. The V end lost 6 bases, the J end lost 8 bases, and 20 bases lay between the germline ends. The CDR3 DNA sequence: TGCAGTGCCCAAACTAGGGTGGCTGGACATGAGCAGTTCTTC. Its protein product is CSAQTRVAGHEQFF.

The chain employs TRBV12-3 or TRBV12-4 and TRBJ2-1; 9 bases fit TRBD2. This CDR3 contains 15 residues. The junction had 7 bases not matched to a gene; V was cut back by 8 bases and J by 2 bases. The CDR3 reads CASQTAGGPYNEQFF. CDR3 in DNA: TGTGCCAGCCAGACGGCGGGAGGGCCCTACAATGAGCAGTTCTTC.

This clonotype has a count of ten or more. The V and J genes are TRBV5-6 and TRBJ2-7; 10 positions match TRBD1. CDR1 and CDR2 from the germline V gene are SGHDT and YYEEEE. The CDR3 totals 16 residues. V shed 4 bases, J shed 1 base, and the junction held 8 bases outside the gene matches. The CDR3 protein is CASSAYPGQGSYEQYF. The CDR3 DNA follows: TGTGCCAGCAGCGCGTACCCGGGACAGGGGTCCTACGAGCAGTACTTC.